These 7 T cell receptor beta chains were all obtained from the same sample, sequenced in a study of cytomegalovirus exposure and HLA in healthy donors. This PCR relied on a set of 60 Vbeta primers and 13 Jbeta primers. Generated by immunoSEQ multiplex PCR, the TCRdb table keeps only in-frame clones and is missing some. In the table there are about 180,000 clones, around 80% of which are singletons. The sequencing sample was made of PBMCs. The receptors come from a man aged 40-50 years in good health and CMV-seronegative.

The chain recombines TRBV2 with TRBJ1-5, with no clear D. The CDR3 is made up of 15 amino acids. V lost 6 bases and J 3 bases, leaving 15 bases between the germline ends. Germline loops: CDR1 SNHLY, CDR2 FYNNEI. The CDR3: CASRPAGTYNQPQHF. The CDR3 DNA is TGTGCCAGCAGGCCTGCAGGCACCTACAATCAGCCCCAGCATTTT.

The chain has TRBV28 and TRBJ1-5, with TRBD1 as a possible D gene (6 bases). This CDR3 is built from 14 residues. Trimming removed 4 bases at V and 2 bases at J, with 9 bases between. Per the germline V gene, CDR1 is MDHEN and CDR2 is SYDVKM. The CDR3 bases are TGTGCCAGCAGTTGGACAGTGGGCAATCAGCCCCAGCATTTT. Translation: CASSWTVGNQPQHF.

The chain employs TRBV4-2 and TRBJ2-2; D unresolved. This CDR3 has 15 amino acids. Germline values: CDR1 LGHNA, CDR2 YNFKEQ. V lost 4 bases and J 2 bases, leaving 11 bases between the germline ends. CDR3: CASSPGSSNTGELFF. The CDR3 nucleotides read TGTGCCAGCAGCCCTGGCTCATCTAACACCGGGGAGCTGTTTTTT.

This clone was found once. The chain recombines TRBV4-1 with TRBJ1-2; D perhaps matches TRBD1 (5 bases). The CDR3 covers 13 residues. Germline CDR1 reads MGHRA; CDR2 reads YSYEKL. V was cut by 8 bases and J by 6 bases, with 16 bases left in between. This chain's CDR3 is CASGTVGVNGYTF. CDR3 DNA: TGCGCCAGCGGCACGGTAGGGGTCAATGGCTACACCTTC.

The chain uses TRBV13 and TRBJ1-1, with D maybe TRBD1 (5 bases). V gave up 2 bases and J gave up 6 bases, with 13 bases separating them. This CDR3 has 14 amino acids. CDR1 and CDR2 from the germline V gene are PRHDT and FYEKMQ (reference sequence). CDR3 sequence: CASSLRGRFAEAFF. Here the CDR3 DNA reads TGTGCCAGCAGCTTAAGGGGTCGATTCGCTGAAGCTTTCTTT.

The chain couples TRBV10-3 to TRBJ1-6, with TRBD1 matching 8 bases. This CDR3 region has 13 residues. The germline V gene has CDR1 ENHRY and CDR2 SYGVKD. Trimming took 8 bases from V and 9 from J; bases not matched to a gene: 6. The CDR3: CAISQGGTSPLHF. The CDR3 DNA reads as TGTGCCATCTCACAGGGGGGCACTTCACCCCTCCACTTT.

This clone appeared a single time. This chain joins TRBV5-1 and TRBJ2-5, with 10 bases matching TRBD1. V dropped 4 bases and J dropped 5; count of bases not matched to a gene: 17. The V gene's germline CDR1 is SGHRS and CDR2 YFSETQ. This CDR3 is built from 18 residues. CDR3 nucleotides: TGCGCCAGCAGCCCGGTGCAGGGGACAGGGGTTCCGGAGGAGACCCAGTACTTC. Its translation is CASSPVQGTGVPEETQYF.